The 21 T cell receptor beta chains presented below share a single source sample, sequenced in a study of cytomegalovirus exposure and HLA in healthy donors. The PCR used 60 Vbeta and 13 Jbeta primers. The method was immunoSEQ multiplex PCR; TCRdb's version includes in-frame clones alone and lacks a portion of them. The table records 170,000 or so clones, approximately 84% of them present only once. Sample: PBMCs. These TCRs come from a man younger than 35 in good health and CMV-seronegative.

This clone appeared once. This chain joins TRBV11-2 and TRBJ1-1, with a possible D match to TRBD1 (5 bases). The germline V gene encodes CDR1 SGHAT and CDR2 FQNNGV. V was clipped by 1 base and J by 3 bases, with 12 bases between them. CDR3 size: 15 residues. The CDR3 loop reads CASSLGGRRDTEAFF. The DNA for the CDR3 is TGTGCCAGCAGCTTAGGAGGACGCAGGGACACTGAAGCTTTCTTT.

V gene TRBV9 combines with J gene TRBJ2-7, with D uncertain. V was clipped by 0 bases and J by 3 bases, with 10 bases between them. This CDR3 comprises 14 residues. Germline V gives CDR1 SGDLS, CDR2 YYNGEE. The CDR3: CASSVDGQLYEQYF. Here the CDR3 DNA reads TGTGCCAGCAGCGTAGATGGGCAGCTCTACGAGCAGTACTTC.

The chain joins TRBV6-1 to TRBJ2-2; 8 bases are shared with TRBD1. This CDR3 is built from 14 residues. The V and J ends lost 6 bases and 1 base, in that order; junction bases with no gene match: 1. CDR1 MNHNS and CDR2 SASEGT come from the germline V gene. The CDR3 nucleotides are TGTGCCAGCAGGGGACAGGTGAACACCGGGGAGCTGTTTTTT. Its translation: CASRGQVNTGELFF.

The chain uses TRBV27 and TRBJ2-2; 8 positions agree with TRBD1. The V gene's germline CDR1 is MNHEY and CDR2 SMNVEV (reference sequence). V trimming: 5 bases; J trimming: 4 bases; junction bases outside the gene matches: 3. This CDR3 comprises 14 residues. The CDR3 bases are TGTGCCAGCAGTCGCGACAGGGGCACCGGGGAGCTGTTTTTT. Translation: CASSRDRGTGELFF.

The chain combines TRBV7-2 with TRBJ2-7; TRBD2 agrees at 9 bases. The CDR3 runs 15 residues. The junction had 7 bases not matched to a gene; V was cut back by 5 bases and J by 2 bases. From germline, CDR1 is SGHTA and CDR2 FQGNSA. The CDR3 DNA reads TGTGCCAGCAGCCCCCGCCTAGCGGGAACCTACGAGCAGTACTTC. It encodes CASSPRLAGTYEQYF.

This chain links TRBV5-8 with TRBJ1-6; D is unclear. CDR1 and CDR2 from the germline V gene are SGHTS and YDEGEE. V dropped 1 base and J dropped 4 bases, with 15 bases sitting between them. The CDR3 is made up of 17 amino acids. The CDR3 is CASSLWAPAFYNSPLHF. CDR3 in DNA: TGTGCCAGCAGCTTGTGGGCTCCCGCCTTTTATAATTCACCCCTCCACTTT.

The rearrangement links TRBV28 to TRBJ1-5, with D unclear. The CDR3 covers 16 residues. Germline lookup yields CDR1 MDHEN and CDR2 SYDVKM. Trimming took 6 bases from V and 0 from J, leaving 15 bases between them. CDR3: CASRPPTVLSNQPQHF. The CDR3 DNA follows: TGTGCCAGCAGGCCCCCAACAGTCCTTAGCAATCAGCCCCAGCATTTT.

The V and J genes are TRBV6-5 and TRBJ1-4; 8 bases map to TRBD1. The CDR3 runs to 14 residues. Per germline, CDR1 MNHEY and CDR2 SVGAGI. V lost 7 bases and J lost 8; bases outside the gene matches: 9. In DNA, the CDR3 is TGTGCCAGCACCCCGGACAGGGCACGGGAAAAACTGTTTTTT. It is translated as CASTPDRAREKLFF.

This clone was seen only once. The chain recombines TRBV6-5 with TRBJ2-7; 10 bases match TRBD2. Germline trimming cut 6 bases from V and 4 bases from J; bases unmatched to any gene: 9. The CDR3 consists of 15 residues. CDR1 is MNHEY and CDR2 is SVGAGI in the germline V gene. The CDR3 DNA reads TGTGCCAGCAGGAGAGAGCGGGAGGGCTTATACGAGCAGTACTTC. Its translation: CASRREREGLYEQYF.

This chain connects TRBV4-1 to TRBJ1-1; 7 nucleotides align to TRBD1. Germline assignment: CDR1 MGHRA and CDR2 YSYEKL. CDR3 size: 16 residues. The trim removed 1 base at V and 2 bases at J, leaving 7 bases unmatched. CDR3 sequence (DNA): TGCGCCAGCAGCCAAGCCGGGACAGACCTAAACACTGAAGCTTTCTTT. Amino acids: CASSQAGTDLNTEAFF.

V and J are TRBV6-5 and TRBJ1-2, with TRBD1 matching over 9 bases. Germline assignment: CDR1 MNHEY and CDR2 SVGAGI. The CDR3 runs 15 residues. The V gene end was trimmed by 4 bases and the J gene end by 6 bases; junction bases not matched to a gene: 9. The CDR3 region has the DNA TGTGCCAGCAGTTTCCGAACAGGGGGCGTTGATGGCTACACCTTC. Encoded protein: CASSFRTGGVDGYTF.

This chain uses TRBV5-1 with TRBJ2-1; 10 positions match TRBD2. The CDR3 loop spans 16 amino acids. CDR1 is SGHRS and CDR2 is YFSETQ in the germline V gene. V lost 4 bases and J lost 9; bases outside the gene matches: 13. This CDR3 reads CASSRDGVAGGGEQFF. Here the CDR3 DNA reads TGCGCCAGCAGCCGAGATGGGGTAGCGGGGGGAGGTGAGCAGTTCTTC. Variable domain in full (rest from reference TRBV5-1 and TRBJ2-1): KAGVTQTPRYLIKTRGQQVTLSCSPISGHRSVSWYQQTPGQGLQFLFEYFSETQRNKGNFPGRFSGRQFSNSRSEMNVSTLELGDSALYLCASSRDGVAGGGEQFFGPGTRLTVL.

This clone was counted only a few times. The V and J genes are TRBV5-6 and TRBJ1-4, with D uncertain. The CDR3 spans 14 residues. Germline V gene sequence: CDR1 SGHDT, CDR2 YYEEEE. The germline V and J ends were trimmed by 6 bases and 7 bases, with 16 bases remaining between them. The CDR3 loop reads CASTERNKGEKLFF. In nucleotides, the CDR3 is TGTGCCAGCACGGAGAGGAATAAAGGTGAAAAACTGTTTTTT.

J is TRBJ2-2 and V is TRBV5-1, with 8 bases aligning to TRBD1. Germline trimming cut 3 bases from V and 0 bases from J; bases unmatched to any gene: 7. CDR1 and CDR2 from the germline V gene are SGHRS and YFSETQ. This CDR3 contains 17 residues. The CDR3 nucleotides read TGCGCCAGCAGCTCAGGACAGGGCGGCTCGAACACCGGGGAGCTGTTTTTT. This encodes CASSSGQGGSNTGELFF. The full variable domain, in which reference TRBV5-1 and TRBJ2-2 provide the parts outside the CDR3, is KAGVTQTPRYLIKTRGQQVTLSCSPISGHRSVSWYQQTPGQGLQFLFEYFSETQRNKGNFPGRFSGRQFSNSRSEMNVSTLELGDSALYLCASSSGQGGSNTGELFFGEGSRLTVL.

The J gene is TRBJ2-7, the V gene TRBV7-9; D uncertain. The germline V and J ends were trimmed by 0 bases and 6 bases, with 12 bases remaining between them. CDR1 is SEHNR and CDR2 is FQNEAQ in the germline V gene (reference sequence). This CDR3 is built from 14 residues. The CDR3 nucleotides are TGTGCCAGCAGCTTAGCGCTGGCAGGTGCCGAGCAGTACTTC. Residues: CASSLALAGAEQYF.

The chain couples TRBV7-9 to TRBJ2-2, with 8 bases fitting TRBD1. Germline values: CDR1 SEHNR, CDR2 FQNEAQ (reference sequence). The CDR3 length is 15 residues. The V segment lost 4 bases and the J segment 7 bases; nucleotides outside the gene matches: 8. The CDR3 DNA reads TGTGCCAGCAGCTCGATGGACAGGGTAATCGGGGAGCTGTTTTTT. Protein: CASSSMDRVIGELFF.

This rearrangement joins TRBV14 to TRBJ2-1, with TRBD2 matching over 7 bases. Trimming removed 1 base from V and 7 bases from J; junction bases left unmatched: 7. The germline CDR1 and CDR2 sequences are SGHDN and FVKESK. This CDR3 contains 15 residues. The chain's CDR3 is CASSQVLWTRNEQFF. CDR3 bases: TGTGCCAGCAGCCAAGTACTTTGGACTAGGAATGAGCAGTTCTTC.

This chain connects TRBV27 to TRBJ2-1, with unresolved D. V lost 8 bases, J lost 2 bases, and 13 bases lay in between. CDR1 and CDR2 from the germline V gene are MNHEY and SMNVEV (reference sequence). The CDR3 is 14 residues long. Written as DNA, the CDR3 is TGTGCCAGCGGGCTCGAACCTGCCTACAATGAGCAGTTCTTC. The encoded protein is CASGLEPAYNEQFF.

The chain uses TRBV28 and TRBJ2-7; 11 bases agree with TRBD2. J was trimmed by 0 bases and V by 4 bases; bases with no gene match: 5. This CDR3 region has 16 residues. CDR1 is MDHEN and CDR2 is SYDVKM in the germline V gene. The CDR3 sequence: CASSSMTSGISYEQYF. The CDR3 nucleotides are TGTGCCAGCAGTTCGATGACTAGCGGGATCTCCTACGAGCAGTACTTC.

In this sample, this clone turned up once. The V call is TRBV28, the J call TRBJ1-3; D uncertain. CDR1 is MDHEN and CDR2 is SYDVKM in the germline V gene. This CDR3 has 14 amino acids. V lost 8 bases and J 2 bases, leaving 13 bases between the germline ends. Here the CDR3 reads CASGPERAGNTIYF. CDR3 DNA sequence: TGTGCCAGCGGCCCCGAGCGCGCTGGAAACACCATATATTTT.

This clone was detected only a few times. The V and J genes are TRBV6-5 and TRBJ2-3; TRBD2 matches at 10 bases. This CDR3 region has 16 residues. V trimming: 4 bases; J trimming: 5 bases; junction bases outside the gene matches: 9. From germline, CDR1 is MNHEY and CDR2 SVGAGI. The CDR3 reads CASSFVGLAALDTQYF. DNA for the CDR3: TGTGCCAGCAGTTTTGTAGGACTAGCGGCTTTAGATACGCAGTATTTT.